A single sample gave rise to the 27 T cell receptor beta chains below, sequenced in a study of shared clonotypes between healthy human individuals. Repertoires were generated with immunoSEQ multiplex PCR, while TCRdb's copy carries only in-frame clones and drops some. This sample has approximately 2.4 million clones, with more than 90% found just once. Sequencing was carried out using naive CD4+ T cells sorted from blood. Subset defined: CD45RA+ positively selected. These receptors were taken from a man younger than 35 in good health.

V gene TRBV9 combines with J gene TRBJ2-3; 7 nucleotides agree with TRBD2. Germline lookup yields CDR1 SGDLS and CDR2 YYNGEE. Losses at the gene ends were 0 bases for V and 0 bases for J; bases not matched to a gene: 10. CDR3 length: 18 amino acids. The CDR3 sequence: CASSVGLADSPSTDTQYF. The CDR3 DNA is TGTGCCAGCAGCGTAGGCCTAGCGGATTCCCCTAGCACAGATACGCAGTATTTT.

CDR3 coding DNA: TGTGCCAGCAGCTTGGGGGGAACCAATGAAAAACTGTTTTTT. Protein product: CASSLGGTNEKLFF. The chain links TRBV5-6 to TRBJ1-4; D gene ambiguous. This CDR3 spans 14 amino acids. CDR1 SGHDT and CDR2 YYEEEE come from the germline V gene. Trimming took off 0 bases at V and 5 bases at J, with 8 bases between the two ends.

The chain joins TRBV6-1 to TRBJ1-3; the D is unclear. This CDR3 comprises 13 residues. Germline V gene sequence: CDR1 MNHNS, CDR2 SASEGT. V lost 11 bases and J lost 2, with 13 bases in between. The CDR3 nucleotides read TGTGCCGCAGGCAGGCTAGCTGGAAACACCATATATTTT. Translation gives CAAGRLAGNTIYF.

The rearrangement links TRBV10-3 to TRBJ1-1; TRBD1 is a possible D gene (6 bases). CDR1 ENHRY and CDR2 SYGVKD come from the germline V gene. Trimming stripped 7 bases from V and 0 bases from J, with 12 bases between. The CDR3 extends over 14 amino acids. The CDR3 region is CAINPTGLNTEAFF. In DNA form, the CDR3 reads TGTGCCATCAATCCAACAGGGCTGAACACTGAAGCTTTCTTT.

This rearrangement joins TRBV29-1 to TRBJ1-5; D gene ambiguous. Trimming stripped 3 bases from V and 6 bases from J, with 9 bases between. Germline V gene sequence: CDR1 SQVTM, CDR2 ANQGSEA. The CDR3 runs 12 residues. In nucleotides, the CDR3 is TGCAGCGTTGAGCCGGGTCGTCAGCCCCAGCATTTT. Protein: CSVEPGRQPQHF. The variable domain in full, with the rest retrieved from reference TRBV29-1 and TRBJ1-5, is SAVISQKPSRDICQRGTSLTIQCQVDSQVTMMFWYRQQPGQSLTLIATANQGSEATYESGFVIDKFPISRPNLTFSTLTVSNMSPEDSSIYLCSVEPGRQPQHFGDGTRLSIL.

This clone was counted a single time. The rearrangement uses TRBV30 and TRBJ2-1, with 9 bases identical to TRBD2. V shed 4 bases and J 6 bases; nucleotides not matched to a gene: 7. CDR3 size: 14 residues. Germline V CDR1 and CDR2: GTSNPN, SVGIG (reference sequence). CDR3 region: CAWNRISGSNEQFF. The CDR3 bases are TGTGCCTGGAATCGAATTAGCGGGAGCAATGAGCAGTTCTTC.

This clone was seen once. V and J are TRBV6-4 and TRBJ1-2, with a tentative D call TRBD1 (6 bases). V was clipped by 0 bases and J by 4 bases, with 9 bases between them. The germline V gene has CDR1 MRHNA and CDR2 SNTAGT. The CDR3 is 14 amino acids. CDR3 bases: TGTGCCAGCAGTGACTCGGTAGGGGGCTATGGCTACACCTTC. Translation gives CASSDSVGGYGYTF.

About this clone itself: Germline and junction disagree at one end, which may indicate a read error. V usage is TRBV18 and J usage is TRBJ2-7; no clear D gene. The CDR3 totals 11 residues. CDR1 is KGHSH and CDR2 is LQKENI in the germline V gene. The CDR3 region has the DNA TGTGCCAGCTCGGAGCAGCAAGAGCGGTACTTC. This sequence encodes CASSEQQERYF.

The rearrangement links TRBV9 to TRBJ2-6; the D gene is possibly TRBD1 (6 bases). Germline values: CDR1 SGDLS, CDR2 YYNGEE. V was pared by 4 bases and J by 0 bases, with 23 bases between. The CDR3 has 20 residues. The CDR3 coding sequence is TGTGCCAGCAGCCAACCCCCAAGGACAGAAAACCCCTCTGGGGCCAACGTCCTGACTTTC. Amino acid sequence: CASSQPPRTENPSGANVLTF.

The rearrangement joins TRBV5-1 to TRBJ1-2; 9 nucleotides agree with TRBD1. The CDR3 runs to 15 residues. CDR1 SGHRS and CDR2 YFSETQ come from the germline V gene. The V gene end was trimmed by 2 bases and the J gene end by 2 bases; junction bases not matched to a gene: 4. CDR3 in amino acids: CASSFGQGKNYGYTF. DNA for the CDR3: TGCGCCAGCAGCTTCGGACAGGGGAAGAACTATGGCTACACCTTC.

This clone was seen once. The chain employs TRBV28 and TRBJ2-3; D not resolved. Deletions cut 6 bases from V and 2 bases from J, with 6 bases between. Germline V CDR1 and CDR2: MDHEN, SYDVKM. The CDR3 length is 12 residues. CDR3 amino acids: CASSLITDTQYF. As DNA, the CDR3 is TGTGCCAGCAGCTTAATCACAGATACGCAGTATTTT.

The gene calls are TRBV14 and TRBJ2-7; 10 bases fit TRBD1. The CDR3 runs 15 residues. CDR1 is SGHDN and CDR2 is FVKESK in the germline V gene. J gave up 3 bases and V 1 base, and 3 bases lay outside the gene matches. The CDR3 protein is CASSQVGTGDYEQYF. The CDR3 region has the DNA TGTGCCAGCAGCCAAGTGGGGACAGGGGACTACGAGCAGTACTTC.

This chain connects TRBV2 to TRBJ1-1; D gene uncertain. The CDR3 covers 13 residues. The germline V gene encodes CDR1 SNHLY and CDR2 FYNNEI. Trimming stripped 3 bases from V and 7 bases from J, with 12 bases between. The CDR3 nucleotides read TGTGCCAGCAGTGAGGCCCAGCGCTATGAAGCTTTCTTT. Protein product: CASSEAQRYEAFF.

V gene TRBV12-5 combines with J gene TRBJ2-5; D is possibly TRBD1 (6 bases). The CDR3 length is 17 residues. Germline assignment: CDR1 LGHNT and CDR2 FRNRAP. V lost 5 bases, J lost 0 bases, and 19 bases lay in between. DNA of the CDR3: TGTGCTAGTGGTCCCCAACAGGGTAATCTGTACCAAGAGACCCAGTACTTC. It specifies CASGPQQGNLYQETQYF.

About this clone: In the same sample, other DNA sequences code for this CDR3. The chain links TRBV18 to TRBJ1-5; weak D call: TRBD1 (6 bases). V was trimmed by 4 bases and J by 4 bases, leaving 8 bases between them. Germline lookup yields CDR1 KGHSH and CDR2 LQKENI. The CDR3 loop spans 13 amino acids. CDR3 region: CASSQDRNQPQHF. The CDR3 coding sequence is TGTGCCAGCTCACAAGACAGGAATCAGCCCCAGCATTTT.

The chain carries TRBV25-1 and TRBJ2-7, with 8 nucleotides matching TRBD1. Germline V gives CDR1 MGHDK, CDR2 SYGVNS. The CDR3 extends over 14 amino acids. Trimming took 4 bases from V and 2 from J; bases not matched to a gene: 4. The CDR3 DNA is TGTGCCAGCAGTGGGACAGGGATTACCTACGAGCAGTACTTC. Amino acid sequence: CASSGTGITYEQYF.

This chain links TRBV27 with TRBJ1-5; the D gene is possibly TRBD1 (5 bases). Germline CDR1 and CDR2: MNHEY and SMNVEV (reference sequence). The CDR3 spans 17 residues. Trimming cost V 6 bases and J 3 bases, with 21 bases left between them. The CDR3 here is CASSPTEFQGLNQPQHF. The CDR3 DNA follows: TGTGCCAGCAGCCCTACGGAGTTCCAGGGTCTCAATCAGCCCCAGCATTTT.

The J gene is TRBJ1-5, the V gene TRBV28, with a possible D match to TRBD1 (5 bases). In germline, CDR1 is MDHEN, CDR2 SYDVKM. The CDR3 consists of 13 residues. V lost 6 bases and J lost 3, with 9 bases in between. CDR3 DNA: TGTGCCAGCAGAGGGGCGCCCAATCAGCCCCAGCATTTT. Translation gives CASRGAPNQPQHF.

Details on this clone: This sample also contains other DNA sequences that code for the same CDR3. V gene TRBV19 combines with J gene TRBJ1-2; D is unclear. V shed 3 bases and J shed 2 bases, with 4 bases lying between them. This CDR3 spans 12 amino acids. Germline V CDR1 and CDR2: LNHDA, SQIVND (reference sequence). As DNA, the CDR3 is TGTGCCAGTAGTATCTCGAACTATGGCTACACCTTC. This gives the protein CASSISNYGYTF. Together with reference TRBV19 and TRBJ1-2, the CDR3 gives the full variable domain: DGGITQSPKYLFRKEGQNVTLSCEQNLNHDAMYWYRQDPGQGLRLIYYSQIVNDFQKGDIAEGYSVSREKKESFPLTVTSAQKNPTAFYLCASSISNYGYTFGSGTRLTVV.

The V call is TRBV5-3, the J call TRBJ2-3; D unresolved. TRBV5-3 is identified as an open reading frame with a role that is uncertain. The CDR3 loop spans 15 amino acids. V was trimmed by 0 bases and J by 2 bases, leaving 10 bases between them. DNA for the CDR3: TGTGCCAGAAGCTTGGTCTCGCGCATCACAGATACGCAGTATTTT. Translating gives CARSLVSRITDTQYF.

The CDR3 nucleotides read TGTGCCAGCAGTCCCCCCCGGGACACTGAAGCTTTCTTT. This sequence encodes CASSPPRDTEAFF. The V and J genes are TRBV28 and TRBJ1-1; no clear D. Germline CDR1 MDHEN, CDR2 SYDVKM. The CDR3 spans 13 residues. Trimming shortened V by 5 bases and J by 3 bases, and 10 bases separated the two germline ends.

The chain carries TRBV2 and TRBJ1-2; a possible D gene is TRBD1 (5 bases). The CDR3 is 15 residues long. V was clipped by 4 bases and J by 0 bases, with 12 bases between them. Germline V lookup: CDR1 SNHLY, CDR2 FYNNEI. The CDR3 here is CASSAPTEPNYGYTF. The DNA of the CDR3 is TGTGCCAGCAGTGCCCCGACAGAGCCTAACTATGGCTACACCTTC.

The genes are TRBV9 and TRBJ2-7, with 7 bases matching TRBD2. The CDR3 runs to 14 residues. Germline trimming cut 4 bases from V and 5 bases from J; bases unmatched to any gene: 9. CDR1 SGDLS and CDR2 YYNGEE come from the germline V gene. In nucleotides, the CDR3 is TGTGCCAGCAGCCCTGGAGAGCTAGCGGACGAGCAGTACTTC. This codes for CASSPGELADEQYF.

This chain connects TRBV4-3 to TRBJ2-7; possibly TRBD2 for D (6 bases). V was shortened by 3 bases and J by 1 base, with 13 bases between the two germline ends. Germline lookup yields CDR1 LGHNA and CDR2 YSLEER. The CDR3 runs to 15 residues. CDR3 loop: CASSQEGFGSYEQYF. The CDR3 DNA reads TGCGCCAGCAGCCAGGAGGGATTCGGGTCCTACGAGCAGTACTTC.

The chain has TRBV25-1 and TRBJ1-1, with a weak D call TRBD1 (5 bases). Germline-derived CDR1 and CDR2 are MGHDK and SYGVNS. Trimming took 4 bases from V and 5 from J, leaving 11 bases between them. The CDR3 length is 13 residues. The CDR3 bases are TGTGCCAGCAGTGTCTCCAGGGCGACTGAAGCTTTCTTT. Translating gives CASSVSRATEAFF.

This chain uses TRBV7-2 with TRBJ1-2, with 7 bases aligning to TRBD1. The germline CDR1 and CDR2 sequences are SGHTA and FQGNSA. This CDR3 contains 12 residues. V trimming: 1 base; J trimming: 8 bases; junction bases outside the gene matches: 1. CDR3 bases: TGTGCCAGCAGCTTAGGACAGGGCGGCTACACCTTC. Translated: CASSLGQGGYTF. The full variable domain, completed using reference TRBV7-2 and TRBJ1-2, is GAGVSQSPSNKVTEKGKDVELRCDPISGHTALYWYRQSLGQGLEFLIYFQGNSAPDKSGLPSDRFSAERTGGSVSTLTIQRTQQEDSAVYLCASSLGQGGYTFGSGTRLTVV.

This clone has only one observation. The chain has TRBV7-2 and TRBJ2-4; 8 positions match TRBD1. This CDR3 has 16 residues. The germline CDR1 and CDR2 sequences are SGHTA and FQGNSA. The ends lost 5 bases at V and 0 bases at J; junction bases unmatched: 6. In DNA, the CDR3 is TGTGCCAGCAGCACGACAGGGGCCTTAGCCAAAAACATTCAGTACTTC. Protein sequence: CASSTTGALAKNIQYF.